This T cell receptor beta chain was identified during a study of blood T cell repertoires in COVID-19. About the research overall: Donors in the United States, Italy and Spain gave samples during acute or convalescent COVID-19.

V shed 0 bases, J shed 4 bases, and the junction held 9 bases outside the gene matches. This CDR3 is built from 16 residues. The V gene's germline CDR1 is SGHNT and CDR2 YYREEE (reference sequence). Sequenced by immunoSEQ multiplex PCR; TCRdb stores in-frame clones only, minus some. This sample has approximately 110,000 clones, with about 86% found just once. The sequence was obtained from a man older than 75 with acute or convalescent COVID-19. The chain recombines TRBV5-4 with TRBJ2-5; 7 bases align to TRBD1. Sequenced input: peripheral blood. CDR3 sequence: CASSLAKTGSGETQYF. As DNA, the CDR3 is TGTGCCAGCAGCTTGGCCAAGACAGGGTCGGGAGAGACCCAGTACTTC.